A single sample gave rise to the 8 T cell receptor beta chains below, sequenced in a study of T cells in Graves' hyperthyroidism and ophthalmopathy. RNA transcripts provided the source from which TCR beta CDR3 regions were amplified. When the TCR CDR3 underwent first-round RT-PCR, the HTBI primer set was used. Each CDR3 protein gets one entry after TCRdb re-called the multiplex PCR reads with MiXCR. This sample yields some 620,000 distinct CDR3 sequences, of which roughly 16% are seen a single time; 3% to 4.5% belongs to the top ten. Material: blood. The source of these receptors is a woman aged 25 to 39 with Graves' hyperthyroidism.

This clonotype was seen at least ten times. The chain joins TRBV6-5 to TRBJ2-7; the D gene is possibly TRBD2 (5 bases). The CDR3 is made up of 16 amino acids. Trimming shortened V by 2 bases and J by 0 bases, and 14 bases separated the two germline ends. Germline V gives CDR1 MNHEY, CDR2 SVGAGI. The CDR3 is CASSYTGKVPSYEQYF. The CDR3, as DNA: TGTGCCAGCAGTTACACCGGGAAAGTGCCCTCCTACGAGCAGTACTTC.

J is TRBJ2-3 and V is TRBV20-1; D is perhaps TRBD1 or TRBD2 (6 bases each). Germline-derived CDR1 and CDR2 are DFQATT and SNEGSKA (reference sequence). The length of the CDR3 is 18 residues. V lost 2 bases, J lost 0 bases, and 21 bases lay in between. As DNA, the CDR3 is TGCAGTGCTAGACCACCCGATGGGGGGCGCGAGAGCACAGATACGCAGTATTTT. Residues: CSARPPDGGRESTDTQYF.

The rearrangement joins TRBV6-1 to TRBJ2-7, with 8 bases lining up with TRBD1. CDR1 and CDR2 from the germline V gene are MNHNS and SASEGT. With 5 bases clipped from V and 6 bases from J, the junction kept 9 bases outside the gene matches. This CDR3 contains 14 residues. The CDR3 sequence is CASSPTGDISEQYF. Written as DNA, the CDR3 is TGTGCCAGCAGTCCGACAGGGGACATTTCCGAGCAGTACTTC.

This chain links TRBV20-1 with TRBJ2-1; tentative D call: TRBD2 (6 bases). Between the trimmed V and J ends, which lost 6 bases and 1 base, there was a span of 13 bases. CDR1 and CDR2 from the germline V gene are DFQATT and SNEGSKA (reference sequence). The CDR3 length is 14 residues. The DNA for the CDR3 is TGCAGTGCCCCGGAGGGATTGTCCTACAATGAGCAGTTCTTC. Its translation is CSAPEGLSYNEQFF.

This clonotype was counted many times. The V gene is TRBV28, the J gene TRBJ2-7, with D tentatively TRBD1 or TRBD2 (6 bases each). This CDR3 comprises 15 residues. V was trimmed by 2 bases and J by 7 bases, leaving 18 bases between them. From germline, CDR1 is MDHEN and CDR2 SYDVKM. CDR3 DNA: TGTGCCAGCAGTTTAGACCCGGGGGCGCGTGGAGAGCAGTACTTC. Its protein product is CASSLDPGARGEQYF.

This clonotype was seen repeatedly, ten times or more. V and J are TRBV7-2 and TRBJ2-5; D tentatively reads TRBD1 or TRBD2 (5 bases each). The CDR3 extends over 12 amino acids. Per germline, CDR1 SGHTA and CDR2 FQGNSA. Trimming removed 2 bases at V and 5 bases at J, with 6 bases between. CDR3 loop: CASSLWGETQYF. In DNA, the CDR3 is TGTGCCAGCAGCTTATGGGGGGAGACCCAGTACTTC.

There are many counts of this clonotype. The CDR3 nucleotides read TGCAGCGGGACAGAGAACACTGAAGCTTTCTTT. As protein: CSGTENTEAFF. The chain combines TRBV29-1 with TRBJ1-1, with D tentatively TRBD1 (6 bases). CDR1 and CDR2 from the germline V gene are SQVTM and ANQGSEA. The CDR3 length is 11 residues. V lost 7 bases and J lost 1, with 7 bases in between.

This clonotype was detected only a few times. V and J are TRBV29-1 and TRBJ2-7; tentative D call: TRBD2 (6 bases). This CDR3 spans 14 amino acids. Germline lookup yields CDR1 SQVTM and CDR2 ANQGSEA. The ends were cut back, 5 bases at V and 4 bases at J, with 18 bases in the middle. This CDR3 reads CSVSPRLGMYEQYF. In DNA form, the CDR3 reads TGCAGCGTTTCCCCTCGACTAGGGATGTACGAGCAGTACTTC.